This section outlines one T cell receptor beta chain sequence together with its context. What antigen it recognizes has not been identified. Base qualities are not provided; no much larger clone lies one nucleotide away. The sample is drawn from a study of T cell changes during pregnancy in multiple sclerosis (dated by TCRdb to the late 2010s). As for the study more broadly: Changes in the T cell repertoire over the course of pregnancy were examined in this study in women with multiple sclerosis.

The library came from the immunoSEQ multiplex PCR assay. TCRdb stores this immuneACCESS table with in-frame sequences only. Part of the clones is absent; in the studies checked, under half of the shortfall reflects unresolved V genes, and no reason is known for the rest. For this sample the table gives about 29,000 clones, of which around 90% were detected only once. Of the sample, 5% to 6% is held by the ten largest clones. From V the trimming removes 6 bases and from J it removes 0 bases, while the gene matches leave 6 bases of the junction unaccounted for. CDR1 SGHTS and CDR2 YDEGEE are derived from the germline V gene. The CDR3 runs 15 amino acids, cysteine and phenylalanine included. Only CDR3 DNA remains: 45 bases, in frame from the first base.

The sequence was collected from a female donor with multiple sclerosis, enrolled in a pregnancy study. The sequences come from CD8+ T cells from peripheral blood mononuclear cells, collected before pregnancy. Here the chain combines TRBV5-8 and TRBJ1-1, and TRBD1 matches 9 of the central bases. The CDR3 protein: CASNLQGAVNTEAFF. The sequence in DNA is TGTGCCAGCAATTTACAGGGGGCTGTGAACACTGAAGCTTTCTTT.